This T cell receptor beta chain was recorded in a study of T cell changes during pregnancy in multiple sclerosis. Some clones are missing from TCRdb's copy, which holds only in-frame ones; the method was immunoSEQ multiplex PCR. The data show about 73,000 clones, more than 80% seen once. This CDR3 has 14 residues. Germline loops: CDR1 SGHDT, CDR2 YYEEEE. V shed 4 bases, J shed 6 bases, and the junction held 9 bases outside the gene matches. This TCR was recovered from a female donor in good health, enrolled as a control in a pregnancy study. Material: peripheral blood, obtained in the second trimester of pregnancy. The chain carries TRBV5-6 and TRBJ2-5; TRBD1 matches at 7 bases. The CDR3 nucleotides are TGTGCCAGCAGCCCTGACAGGGCTCAGAAGACCCAGTACTTC. Amino acid sequence: CASSPDRAQKTQYF.